These 28 T cell receptor beta chains were sequenced from one sample in a study of regulatory T cells in long-lasting Graves disease. Arm-PCR of CDR3 regions and iRepertoire HTBI primers were the basis on which TCR beta libraries were built. TCRdb called the multiplex PCR reads again in MiXCR, with one record for every CDR3 protein. The data contain a few hundred thousand distinct CDR3 sequences, around 20% of them singletons. Time point given: newly diagnosed GD, antithyroid drugs for less than 3 months. RNA extracted from PBMCs served as the sequencing template. The specimen comprised peripheral blood mononuclear cells (PBMCs), sampled at new diagnosis, from a patient treated with antithyroid drugs. Receptors originate from a female donor with Graves disease.

This clonotype was seen many times. The V gene is TRBV20-1, the J gene TRBJ2-1, with 8 bases that match TRBD2. V dropped 0 bases and J dropped 7; count of bases not matched to a gene: 8. The germline gives CDR1 DFQATT, CDR2 SNEGSKA (reference sequence). This CDR3 has 15 amino acids. The CDR3: CSARDATSVWNEQFF. DNA of the CDR3: TGCAGTGCTAGAGATGCGACTAGCGTCTGGAATGAGCAGTTCTTC.

This clonotype was detected a few times. The chain couples TRBV30 to TRBJ2-3; 8 bases agree with TRBD2. The V segment lost 2 bases and the J segment 4 bases; nucleotides outside the gene matches: 5. The CDR3 runs to 14 residues. Germline V gene data show CDR1 as GTSNPN and CDR2 as SVGIG (reference sequence). CDR3 DNA sequence: TGTGCCTGGAGTATTCCGGGAGGGGCAGATACGCAGTATTTT. This codes for CAWSIPGGADTQYF.

The chain joins TRBV12-3 or TRBV12-4 to TRBJ1-2, with 7 bases matching TRBD1. The junction had 6 bases not matched to a gene; V was cut back by 4 bases and J by 4 bases. The CDR3 is made up of 14 amino acids. Here the CDR3 reads CASSSTGFFYGYTF. The CDR3, as DNA: TGTGCCAGCAGTTCGACAGGGTTTTTCTATGGCTACACCTTC.

The chain joins TRBV12-3 or TRBV12-4 to TRBJ2-1; 9 bases match TRBD2. CDR3 length: 15 residues. V dropped 6 bases and J dropped 6; count of bases not matched to a gene: 9. Here the CDR3 DNA reads TGTGCCAGCAGCCTCCTGGCTAGCGGGACCAATGAGCAGTTCTTC. It is translated as CASSLLASGTNEQFF.

This clonotype was seen many times. CDR3 in amino acids: CASSLGLAETQYF. The CDR3 nucleotides read TGTGCCAGCAGCTTGGGACTAGCGGAGACCCAGTACTTC. V usage is TRBV7-2 and J usage is TRBJ2-5, with 10 bases lining up with TRBD2. The CDR3 loop spans 13 amino acids. Germline-derived CDR1 and CDR2 are SGHTA and FQGNSA. The V gene end was trimmed by 3 bases and the J gene end by 5 bases; junction bases not matched to a gene: 0.

A word on this clonotype: With a much larger clone just one base away, this may be a read error. The chain carries TRBV4-3 and TRBJ2-3; a possible D gene is TRBD2 (5 bases). In germline, CDR1 is LGHNA, CDR2 YSLEER. Trimming removed 4 bases at V and 1 base at J, with 15 bases between. The CDR3 runs to 16 residues. DNA of the CDR3: TGCGCCAGCAGCCCGGGATACCTTTCGGGCACAGATACGCAGTATTTT. Translated, it gives CASSPGYLSGTDTQYF.

J is TRBJ1-3 and V is TRBV28; D is uncertain. Per germline, CDR1 MDHEN and CDR2 SYDVKM. V lost 3 bases to trimming and J lost 6 bases, with 9 bases between them. CDR3 length: 13 amino acids. For the CDR3, the DNA is TGTGCCAGCAGTTTGAAATCGGAAAACACCATATATTTT. Amino acid sequence: CASSLKSENTIYF.

This rearrangement joins TRBV20-1 to TRBJ2-2; D might be TRBD2 (6 bases). V was clipped by 0 bases and J by 2 bases, with 13 bases between them. Germline assignment: CDR1 DFQATT and CDR2 SNEGSKA (reference sequence). The length of the CDR3 is 16 residues. For the CDR3, the DNA is TGCAGTGCTAGAGATCAAGGCGGGGAAAACACCGGGGAGCTGTTTTTT. Translation: CSARDQGGENTGELFF.

This clonotype was seen a handful of times. The CDR3 bases are TGTGCCAGTAAAGGGGACGCAACTAATGAAAAACTGTTTTTT. Protein: CASKGDATNEKLFF. The rearrangement joins TRBV19 to TRBJ1-4, with a tentative D call TRBD1 (5 bases). Between the trimmed V and J ends, which lost 7 bases and 0 bases, there was a span of 9 bases. Germline V gene lookup returns CDR1 LNHDA and CDR2 SQIVND (reference sequence). The length of the CDR3 is 14 residues.

Many counts were recorded for this clonotype. V is TRBV6-2 or TRBV6-3 and J is TRBJ2-7; TRBD2 agrees at 10 bases. This CDR3 has 16 amino acids. V shed 0 bases, J shed 6 bases, and the junction held 8 bases outside the gene matches. Germline loops: CDR1 MNHEY, CDR2 SVGEGT. CDR3 DNA sequence: TGTGCCAGCAGTTACTCTCCTAGCGGGAGCTTGGGCGAGCAGTACTTC. It yields the protein CASSYSPSGSLGEQYF.

This clonotype was picked up many times. The chain couples TRBV7-3 to TRBJ2-1; 10 bases match TRBD2. The CDR3 is made up of 16 amino acids. Trimming removed 0 bases from V and 5 bases from J; junction bases left unmatched: 4. In germline, CDR1 is SGHTA, CDR2 FQGTGA. The CDR3 here is CASSLTTAGGHNEQFF. The CDR3 region has the DNA TGTGCCAGCAGCTTAACAACAGCGGGGGGGCACAATGAGCAGTTCTTC.

The V gene is TRBV7-8, the J gene TRBJ1-2, with 9 bases aligning to TRBD1. J gave up 8 bases and V 6 bases, and 7 bases lay outside the gene matches. The CDR3 length is 13 residues. CDR1 is SGHVS, CDR2 FQNEAQ, per germline. The DNA for the CDR3 is TGTGCCAGCAGTGAACGGACAGGGGTGGGCTACACCTTC. Translated: CASSERTGVGYTF.

A single count supports this clonotype. The V gene is TRBV12-3 or TRBV12-4, the J gene TRBJ1-1; tentative D call: TRBD1 (5 bases). V dropped 2 bases and J dropped 5 bases, with 12 bases sitting between them. The CDR3 runs 14 residues. CDR3: CASSLIGGATEAFF. DNA of the CDR3: TGTGCCAGCAGTTTAATCGGGGGAGCAACTGAAGCTTTCTTT.

This clonotype has more than one count but fewer than ten. The V and J genes are TRBV6-7 and TRBJ2-4; D remains unclear. TRBV6-7 is recorded as an ORF, its role being uncertain. The CDR3 contains 16 residues. V was trimmed by 0 bases and J by 3 bases, leaving 12 bases between them. The CDR3 sequence: CASSYSTRLIKNIQYF. The CDR3, as DNA: TGTGCCAGCAGTTACTCCACACGACTTATCAAAAACATTCAGTACTTC.

This clonotype was detected a few times. The chain carries TRBV9 and TRBJ2-1, with TRBD2 as a possible D gene (5 bases). The length of the CDR3 is 16 residues. Germline V gene sequence: CDR1 SGDLS, CDR2 YYNGEE. Trimming stripped 4 bases from V and 4 bases from J, with 18 bases between. The CDR3 here is CASSHRGSGIYNEQFF. The CDR3 DNA reads as TGTGCCAGCAGCCACCGGGGAAGCGGAATATACAATGAGCAGTTCTTC.

This clonotype was observed at least ten times. The chain links TRBV7-9 to TRBJ1-2; D ambiguous. The V and J ends lost 2 bases and 10 bases respectively, with 11 bases between them. The CDR3 covers 12 residues. Per the germline V gene, CDR1 is SEHNR and CDR2 is FQNEAQ (reference sequence). The DNA of the CDR3 is TGTGCCAGCAGCTTACTCGCTCCCGACTACACCTTC. Encoded protein: CASSLLAPDYTF.

This sequence joins TRBV7-2 and TRBJ2-2, with 8 bases aligning to TRBD1. V was pared by 1 base and J by 6 bases, with 10 bases of the junction left unmatched. The germline gives CDR1 SGHTA, CDR2 FQGNSA. The CDR3 covers 17 residues. CDR3 loop: CASSLEGRTGLAGELFF. The CDR3 DNA is TGTGCCAGCAGCTTAGAGGGGAGGACAGGGTTGGCCGGGGAGCTGTTTTTT.

The J gene is TRBJ1-2, the V gene TRBV19; D may be TRBD1 (6 bases). Germline CDR1 reads LNHDA; CDR2 reads SQIVND (reference sequence). The CDR3 consists of 15 residues. V lost 1 base and J 0 bases, leaving 9 bases between the germline ends. Here the CDR3 DNA reads TGTGCCAGTAGTATAGCACAGGGAGCTAACTATGGCTACACCTTC. Translation gives CASSIAQGANYGYTF.

This clonotype came up a few times. The rearrangement uses TRBV7-2 and TRBJ1-5; 8 positions agree with TRBD1. The CDR3 consists of 15 residues. The J segment lost 6 bases and the V segment lost 1 base, leaving 5 bases of the junction unmatched. The V gene's germline CDR1 is SGHTA and CDR2 FQGNSA. CDR3 residues: CASSLVPTGAQPQHF. CDR3 DNA sequence: TGTGCCAGCAGCTTAGTTCCGACAGGGGCTCAGCCCCAGCATTTT.

As concerns this clonotype: This likely came from a read error, as a far larger clone is one base away. The chain links TRBV7-2 to TRBJ1-2, with a possible D match to TRBD1 (6 bases). Germline CDR1 is SGHTA and CDR2 is FQGNSA. V gave up 1 base and J gave up 8 bases, with 14 bases separating them. The CDR3 totals 14 residues. CDR3 sequence: CASSLGAGEGGYTF. The DNA for the CDR3 is TGTGCCAGCAGCTTAGGGGCAGGGGAGGGAGGCTACACCTTC.

This clonotype has at least ten counts. The gene calls are TRBV20-1 and TRBJ2-5; perhaps TRBD1 as D (7 bases). Germline-derived CDR1 and CDR2 are DFQATT and SNEGSKA (reference sequence). Trimming took 3 bases from V and 4 from J, leaving 12 bases between them. CDR3 length equals 13 residues. The CDR3, as DNA: TGCAGTGCTAGCAAGGAGGGGGCAGAGACCCAGTACTTC. It codes for CSASKEGAETQYF.

This clonotype was detected many times. It may be a read error: a sequence one base away is much more abundant. The genes are TRBV5-4 and TRBJ2-3, with 10 bases that match TRBD2. Germline lookup yields CDR1 SGHNT and CDR2 YYREEE (reference sequence). V lost 4 bases to trimming and J lost 1 base; unmatched junction nucleotides: 3. The CDR3 sequence is 15 residues long. The CDR3 nucleotides read TGTGCCAGCAGCACCGGGACTAGCGGCACAGATACGCAGTATTTT. Amino acids: CASSTGTSGTDTQYF.

This clonotype has ten or more counts. The chain links TRBV7-8 to TRBJ2-2, with D hard to call. Germline V gene sequence: CDR1 SGHVS, CDR2 FQNEAQ. The germline V and J ends were trimmed by 0 bases and 3 bases, with 2 bases remaining between them. CDR3 length: 13 amino acids. In nucleotides, the CDR3 is TGTGCCAGCAGCTTAGCAGACACCGGGGAGCTGTTTTTT. This encodes CASSLADTGELFF.

The chain links TRBV7-7 to TRBJ2-5; a possible D gene is TRBD1 (5 bases). This CDR3 spans 13 amino acids. Trimming pared 1 base from V and 5 bases from J, leaving 8 bases between. Per germline, CDR1 SSHAT and CDR2 FNYEAQ (reference sequence). The CDR3 spells CASSLGGYETQYF. CDR3 in DNA: TGTGCCAGCAGCTTAGGGGGCTACGAGACCCAGTACTTC. Using reference TRBV7-7 and TRBJ2-5 for the parts outside the CDR3, the full variable domain is GAGVSQSPRYKVTKRGQDVTLRCDPISSHATLYWYQQALGQGPEFLTYFNYEAQPDKSGLPSDRFSAERPEGSISTLTIQRTEQRDSAMYRCASSLGGYETQYFGPGTRLLVL.

The rearrangement joins TRBV2 to TRBJ1-5, with a weak D call TRBD1 (5 bases). The V end lost 6 bases, the J end lost 6 bases, and 18 bases lay between the germline ends. Germline V gene lookup returns CDR1 SNHLY and CDR2 FYNNEI. The CDR3 is 15 residues long. The CDR3 DNA reads TGTGCCAGCAGCTACTCCCGGGGCGGTGGTCAGCCCCAGCATTTT. Its translation is CASSYSRGGGQPQHF.

To note about this clonotype: Just one base apart from a much larger clone, this may be a read error. The chain carries TRBV7-9 and TRBJ2-2, with 10 bases matching TRBD2. The CDR3 spans 21 residues. The J segment lost 4 bases and the V segment lost 4 bases, leaving 21 bases of the junction unmatched. CDR1 and CDR2 from the germline V gene are SEHNR and FQNEAQ (reference sequence). The CDR3 reads CASSYKTRGLARGQGTGELFF. The CDR3 DNA reads as TGTGCCAGCAGCTACAAAACCAGGGGACTAGCGAGAGGGCAGGGCACCGGGGAGCTGTTTTTT.

The V and J genes are TRBV9 and TRBJ2-7; weak D call: TRBD1 (5 bases). The germline V gene encodes CDR1 SGDLS and CDR2 YYNGEE. V was cut by 2 bases and J by 10 bases, with 16 bases left in between. This CDR3 is 13 amino acids long. CDR3 coding DNA: TGTGCCAGCAGCGTCGGACACGGTCTCGAACAGTACTTC. It specifies CASSVGHGLEQYF.

This chain uses TRBV20-1 with TRBJ2-1; 12 nucleotides line up with TRBD2. In germline, CDR1 is DFQATT, CDR2 SNEGSKA (reference sequence). Unmatched junction bases numbered 11, after V lost 5 bases and J lost 9 bases. The CDR3 runs 15 residues. The CDR3 DNA reads TGCAGTGCTCCTTATACTAGCGGGAGGCGGGGTGAGCAGTTCTTC. It encodes CSAPYTSGRRGEQFF.